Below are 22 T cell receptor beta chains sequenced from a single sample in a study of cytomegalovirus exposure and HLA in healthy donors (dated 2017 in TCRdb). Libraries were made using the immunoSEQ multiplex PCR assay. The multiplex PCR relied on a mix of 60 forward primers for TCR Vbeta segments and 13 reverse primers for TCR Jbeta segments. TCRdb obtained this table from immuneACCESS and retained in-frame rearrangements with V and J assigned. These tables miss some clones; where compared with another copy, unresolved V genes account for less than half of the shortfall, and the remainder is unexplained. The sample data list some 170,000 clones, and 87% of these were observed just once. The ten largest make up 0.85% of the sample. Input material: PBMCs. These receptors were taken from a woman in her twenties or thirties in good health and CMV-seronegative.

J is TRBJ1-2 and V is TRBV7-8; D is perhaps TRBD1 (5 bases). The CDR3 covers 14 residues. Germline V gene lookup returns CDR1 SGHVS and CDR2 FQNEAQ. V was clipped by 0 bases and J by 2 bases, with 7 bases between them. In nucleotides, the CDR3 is TGTGCCAGCAGCTTAGCGGCAGGGAACTATGGCTACACCTTC. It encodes CASSLAAGNYGYTF.

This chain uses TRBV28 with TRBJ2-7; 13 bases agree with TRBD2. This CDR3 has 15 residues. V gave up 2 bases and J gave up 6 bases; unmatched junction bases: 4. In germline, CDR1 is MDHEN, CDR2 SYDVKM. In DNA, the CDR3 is TGTGCCAGCAGTTTACGGACTAGCGGGAGAGGCGAGCAGTACTTC. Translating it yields CASSLRTSGRGEQYF.

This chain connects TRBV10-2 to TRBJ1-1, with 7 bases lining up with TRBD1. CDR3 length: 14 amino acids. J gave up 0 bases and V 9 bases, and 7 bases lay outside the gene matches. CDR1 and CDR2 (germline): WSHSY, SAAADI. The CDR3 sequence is CARRTGGMNTEAFF. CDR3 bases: TGCGCCAGAAGGACAGGAGGAATGAACACTGAAGCTTTCTTT.

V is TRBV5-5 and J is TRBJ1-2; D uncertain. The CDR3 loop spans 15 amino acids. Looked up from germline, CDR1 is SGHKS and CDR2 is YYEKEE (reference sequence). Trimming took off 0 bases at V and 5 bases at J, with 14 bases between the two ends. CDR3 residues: CASSLARSPGYGYTF. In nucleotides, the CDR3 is TGTGCCAGCAGCTTGGCGAGAAGCCCGGGTTATGGCTACACCTTC.

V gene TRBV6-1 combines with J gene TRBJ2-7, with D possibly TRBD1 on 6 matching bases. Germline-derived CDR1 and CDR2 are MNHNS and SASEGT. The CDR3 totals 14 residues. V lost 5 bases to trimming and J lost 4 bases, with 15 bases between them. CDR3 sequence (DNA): TGTGCCAGCAGTCCCGGGACACTCGATTACGAGCAGTACTTC. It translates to CASSPGTLDYEQYF.

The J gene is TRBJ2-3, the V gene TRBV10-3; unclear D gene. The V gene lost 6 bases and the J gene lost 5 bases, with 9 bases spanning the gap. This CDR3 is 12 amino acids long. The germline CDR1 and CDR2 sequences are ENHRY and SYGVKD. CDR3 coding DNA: TGTGCCATCAGCCCGACTTTAGATACGCAGTATTTT. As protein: CAISPTLDTQYF.

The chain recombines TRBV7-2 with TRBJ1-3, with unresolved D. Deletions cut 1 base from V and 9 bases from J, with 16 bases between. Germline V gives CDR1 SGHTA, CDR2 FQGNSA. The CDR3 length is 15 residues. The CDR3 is CASSLGPGNWATIYF. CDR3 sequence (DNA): TGTGCCAGCAGCTTAGGACCGGGGAATTGGGCCACCATATATTTT.

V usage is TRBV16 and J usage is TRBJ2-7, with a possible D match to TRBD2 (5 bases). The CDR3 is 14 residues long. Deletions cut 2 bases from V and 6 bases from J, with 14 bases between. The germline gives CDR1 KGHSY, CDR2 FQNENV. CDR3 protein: CASSQGLSVGEQYF. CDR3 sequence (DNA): TGTGCCAGCAGCCAAGGCCTTAGCGTTGGCGAGCAGTACTTC.

Here the CDR3 reads CASSPPTGGNSPLHF. The CDR3 coding sequence is TGTGCCAGCTCACCACCTACAGGAGGGAATTCACCCCTCCACTTT. This rearrangement joins TRBV18 to TRBJ1-6; a weak D match, TRBD1 (5 bases). V was shortened by 0 bases and J by 7 bases, with 10 bases between the two germline ends. Germline lookup yields CDR1 KGHSH and CDR2 LQKENI. This CDR3 has 15 residues.

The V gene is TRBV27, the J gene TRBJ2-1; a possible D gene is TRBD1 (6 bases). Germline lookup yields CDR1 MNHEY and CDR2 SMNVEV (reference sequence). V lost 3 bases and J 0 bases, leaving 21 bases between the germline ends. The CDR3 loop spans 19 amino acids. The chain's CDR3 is CASSFVRVHRDISYNEQFF. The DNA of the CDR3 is TGTGCCAGCAGTTTTGTCAGGGTACATAGGGACATCTCCTACAATGAGCAGTTCTTC.

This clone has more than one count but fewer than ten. Written as DNA, the CDR3 is TGCGCCAGCAGCCAACCCCCTGCTGGAAACACCATATATTTT. This gives the protein CASSQPPAGNTIYF. The rearrangement joins TRBV4-1 to TRBJ1-3; no definite D call. The CDR3 is 14 residues long. V was clipped by 2 bases and J by 2 bases, with 7 bases between them. CDR1 MGHRA and CDR2 YSYEKL come from the germline V gene.

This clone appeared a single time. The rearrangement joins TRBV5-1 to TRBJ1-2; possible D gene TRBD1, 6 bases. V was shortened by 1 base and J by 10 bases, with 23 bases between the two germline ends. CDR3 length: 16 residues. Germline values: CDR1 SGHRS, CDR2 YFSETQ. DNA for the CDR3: TGCGCCAGCAGCTTGTCTTCAGGGGCACCAAGCGATGACTACACCTTC. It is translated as CASSLSSGAPSDDYTF.

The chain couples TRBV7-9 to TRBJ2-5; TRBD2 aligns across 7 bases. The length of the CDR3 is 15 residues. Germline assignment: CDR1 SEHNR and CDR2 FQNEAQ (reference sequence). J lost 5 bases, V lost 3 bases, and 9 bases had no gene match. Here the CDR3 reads CASSLGGGLYETQYF. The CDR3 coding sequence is TGTGCCAGCAGCTTGGGCGGGGGTCTATATGAGACCCAGTACTTC.

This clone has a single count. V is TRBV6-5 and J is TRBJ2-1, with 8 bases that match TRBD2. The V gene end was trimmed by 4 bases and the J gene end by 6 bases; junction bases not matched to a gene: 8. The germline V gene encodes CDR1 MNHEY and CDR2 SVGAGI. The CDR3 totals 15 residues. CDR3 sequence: CASSLSQREINEQFF. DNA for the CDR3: TGTGCCAGCAGTTTGTCCCAGCGGGAGATCAATGAGCAGTTCTTC.

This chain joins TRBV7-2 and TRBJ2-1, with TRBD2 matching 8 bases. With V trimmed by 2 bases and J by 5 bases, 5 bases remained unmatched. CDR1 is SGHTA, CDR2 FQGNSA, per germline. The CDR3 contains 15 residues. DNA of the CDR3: TGTGCCAGCAGCTTACGAGCGGGGGATCACAATGAGCAGTTCTTC. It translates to CASSLRAGDHNEQFF.

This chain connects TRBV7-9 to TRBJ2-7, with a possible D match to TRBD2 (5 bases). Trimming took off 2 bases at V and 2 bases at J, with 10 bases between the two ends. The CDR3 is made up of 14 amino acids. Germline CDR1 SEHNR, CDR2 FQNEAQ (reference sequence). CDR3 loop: CASSLSGGTYEQYF. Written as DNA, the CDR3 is TGTGCCAGCAGCTTAAGCGGCGGAACCTACGAGCAGTACTTC.

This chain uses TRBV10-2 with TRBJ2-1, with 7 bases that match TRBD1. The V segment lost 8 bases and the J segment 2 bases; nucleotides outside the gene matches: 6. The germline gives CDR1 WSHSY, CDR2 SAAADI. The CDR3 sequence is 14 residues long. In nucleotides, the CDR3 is TGCGCCAGCTCGCGACAGGGTCCCTACAATGAGCAGTTCTTC. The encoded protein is CASSRQGPYNEQFF.

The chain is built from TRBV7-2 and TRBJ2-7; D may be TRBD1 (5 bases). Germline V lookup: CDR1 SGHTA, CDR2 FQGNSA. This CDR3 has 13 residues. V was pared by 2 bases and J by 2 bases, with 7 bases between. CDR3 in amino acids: CASSLFRAYEQYF. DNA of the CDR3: TGTGCCAGCAGCTTATTCAGGGCCTACGAGCAGTACTTC.

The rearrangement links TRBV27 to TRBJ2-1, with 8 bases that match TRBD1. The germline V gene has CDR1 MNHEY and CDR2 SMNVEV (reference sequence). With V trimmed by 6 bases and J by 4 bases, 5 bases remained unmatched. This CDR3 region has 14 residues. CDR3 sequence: CASRRQGPYNEQFF. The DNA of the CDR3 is TGTGCCAGCAGGAGACAGGGGCCATACAATGAGCAGTTCTTC.

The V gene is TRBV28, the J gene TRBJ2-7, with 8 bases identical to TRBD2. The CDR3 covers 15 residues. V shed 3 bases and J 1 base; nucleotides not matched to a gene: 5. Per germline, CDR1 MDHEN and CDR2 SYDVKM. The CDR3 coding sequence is TGTGCCAGCAGTTTGAGCGGGAGTGGGTCCTACGAGCAGTACTTC. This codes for CASSLSGSGSYEQYF.

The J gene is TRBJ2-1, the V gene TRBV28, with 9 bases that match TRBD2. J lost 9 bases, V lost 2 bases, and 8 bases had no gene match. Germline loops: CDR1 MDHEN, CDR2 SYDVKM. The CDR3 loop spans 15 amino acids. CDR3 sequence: CASSLIGSGRFEQFF. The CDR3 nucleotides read TGTGCCAGCAGTTTAATTGGTAGCGGGAGATTTGAGCAGTTCTTC.

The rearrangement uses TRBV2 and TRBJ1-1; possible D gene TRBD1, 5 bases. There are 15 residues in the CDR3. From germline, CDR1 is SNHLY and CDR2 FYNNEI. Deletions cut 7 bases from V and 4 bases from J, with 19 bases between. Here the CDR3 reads CASKSQGLIGTEAFF. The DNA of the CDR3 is TGTGCCAGCAAATCGCAGGGCCTAATTGGCACTGAAGCTTTCTTT.